This T cell receptor beta chain appears in the sequencing data of a study of post-analysis software for immune sequencing data (dated by TCRdb to about 2015). The study in broad terms: Recorded disease courses included relapsing-remitting, secondary progressive and progressive-relapsing multiple sclerosis, with some patients lacking subtype annotation. A subset of samples was prepared in parallel using single-end sample barcoding, then pooled and co-amplified after Illumina adapter ligation. The patient repertoires were set against roughly eleven previously published healthy control repertoires from donors whose ages ranged from about 6 to 25 years. What the work shows at the level of the full study, not this receptor alone: Multiple sclerosis patients had significantly lower normalized Chao1 diversity than controls, a result that suggests substantial peripheral T-cell clonal expansion. The multiple sclerosis patient group was slightly younger than the control group. Strong co-clustering of samples prepared in the same batch was shown by direct clustering with F measure, prompting a batch-effect correction. Roughly 5 TRBV segments, including TRBV5-6, TRBV5-1 and TRBV20-1, were significantly more frequent in patients than controls.

From the cysteine through the phenylalanine, the CDR3 covers 16 amino acids. Only the CDR3 DNA is retained, 48 bases long and in frame from the first base. The germline V gene sets CDR1 to SQVTM and CDR2 to ANQGSEA. Unmatched junction bases come to 14, with V trimmed by 6 bases and J by 6 bases. TCR beta repertoires were profiled from peripheral blood of approximately 13 young patients with multiple sclerosis to demonstrate the VDJtools post-analysis software. The multiple sclerosis patients were children and adolescents between roughly 6 and 17 years of age. The library relied on PCR. The run used an Illumina HiSeq 2500. To reduce PCR and sequencing biases, unique molecular identifiers were incorporated into the TCR beta cDNA libraries. Every 1 to 10 million input T cells yielded around 500,000 cDNA molecules, meaning each molecule approximated one T cell. The patient libraries were prepared and sequenced using the same protocol as the earlier healthy control dataset. Samples belonging to the same batch were prepared together, multiplexed and sequenced on a shared HiSeq lane. In the source study's methods: MIGEC handled the raw barcoded reads, throwing out single-read molecular identifier groups before consensus assembly and CDR3 extraction. VDJtools was used for post-analysis of the clonotype tables, with diversity normalized by down-sampling every dataset to the smallest sample size. In repertoire overlap clustering, CDR3 amino acid sequences, but not nucleotide sequences, were matched to correct batch-related cross-sample contamination. TCRdb itself trimmed the public reads at Q25 with fastp, ran MiXCR and retained productive beta chains. Each entry merges the rows of one CDR3 protein and shows their most common DNA and genes. TCRdb, rather than the study authors, made the V and J calls. The sample has about 560,000 distinct CDR3 sequences on record, 40% to 50% of them singletons. The ten largest account for around 1.7% of the sample.

Note on this clonotype: Its antigen is not yet known. Base qualities are not provided; no much larger clone lies one nucleotide away.

The V and J segments used are TRBV29-1 and TRBJ2-2, and TRBD1 matches 9 of the central bases. The TCR comes from a girl aged 10-17 years with multiple sclerosis. Sequencing used blood. The CDR3 reads CSVAVGQGSGAGELFF. The bases are TGCAGCGTCGCAGTGGGACAGGGTAGTGGCGCCGGGGAGCTGTTTTTT.